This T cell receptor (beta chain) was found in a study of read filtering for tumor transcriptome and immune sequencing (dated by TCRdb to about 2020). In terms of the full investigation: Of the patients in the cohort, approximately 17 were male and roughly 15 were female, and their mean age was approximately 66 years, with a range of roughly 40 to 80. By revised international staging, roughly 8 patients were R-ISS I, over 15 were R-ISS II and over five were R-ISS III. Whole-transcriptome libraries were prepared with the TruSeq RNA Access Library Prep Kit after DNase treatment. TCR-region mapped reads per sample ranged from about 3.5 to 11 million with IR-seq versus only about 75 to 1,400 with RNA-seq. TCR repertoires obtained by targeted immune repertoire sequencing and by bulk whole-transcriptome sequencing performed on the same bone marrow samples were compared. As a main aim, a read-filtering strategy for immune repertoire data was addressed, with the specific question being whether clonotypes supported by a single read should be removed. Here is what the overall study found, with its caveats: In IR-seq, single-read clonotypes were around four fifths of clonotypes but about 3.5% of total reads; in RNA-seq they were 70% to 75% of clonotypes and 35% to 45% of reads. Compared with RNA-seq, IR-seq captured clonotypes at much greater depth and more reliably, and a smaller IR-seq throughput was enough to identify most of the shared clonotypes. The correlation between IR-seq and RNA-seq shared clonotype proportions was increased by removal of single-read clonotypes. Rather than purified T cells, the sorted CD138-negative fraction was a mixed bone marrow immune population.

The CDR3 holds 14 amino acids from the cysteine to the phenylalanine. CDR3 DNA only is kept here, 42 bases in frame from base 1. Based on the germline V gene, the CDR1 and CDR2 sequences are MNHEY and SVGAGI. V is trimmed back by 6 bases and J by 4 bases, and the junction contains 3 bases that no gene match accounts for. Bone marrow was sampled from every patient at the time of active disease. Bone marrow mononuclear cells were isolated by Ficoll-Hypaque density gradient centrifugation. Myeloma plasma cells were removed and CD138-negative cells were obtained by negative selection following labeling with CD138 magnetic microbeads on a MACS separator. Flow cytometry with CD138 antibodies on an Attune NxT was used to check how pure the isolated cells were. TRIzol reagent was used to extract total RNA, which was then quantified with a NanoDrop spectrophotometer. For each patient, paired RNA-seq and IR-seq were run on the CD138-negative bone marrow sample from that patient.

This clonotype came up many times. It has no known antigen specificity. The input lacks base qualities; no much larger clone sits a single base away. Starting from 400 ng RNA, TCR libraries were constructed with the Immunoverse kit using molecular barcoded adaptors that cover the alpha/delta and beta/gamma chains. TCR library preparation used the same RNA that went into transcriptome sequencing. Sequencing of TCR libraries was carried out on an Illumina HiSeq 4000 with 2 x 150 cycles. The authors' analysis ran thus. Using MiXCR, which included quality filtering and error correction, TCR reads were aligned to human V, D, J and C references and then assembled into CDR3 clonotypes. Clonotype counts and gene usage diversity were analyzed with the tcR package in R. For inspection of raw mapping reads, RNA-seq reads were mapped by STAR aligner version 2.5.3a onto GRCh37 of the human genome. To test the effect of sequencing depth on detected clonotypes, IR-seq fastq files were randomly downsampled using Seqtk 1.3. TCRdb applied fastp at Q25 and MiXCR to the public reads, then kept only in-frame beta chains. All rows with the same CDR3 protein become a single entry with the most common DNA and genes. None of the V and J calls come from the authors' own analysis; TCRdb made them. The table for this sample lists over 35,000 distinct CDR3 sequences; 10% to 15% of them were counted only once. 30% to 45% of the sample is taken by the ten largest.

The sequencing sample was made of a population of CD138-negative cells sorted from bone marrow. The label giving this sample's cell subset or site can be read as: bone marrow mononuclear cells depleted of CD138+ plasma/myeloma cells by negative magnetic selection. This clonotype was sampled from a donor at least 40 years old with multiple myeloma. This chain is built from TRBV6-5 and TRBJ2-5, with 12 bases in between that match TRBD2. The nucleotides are TGTGCCAGCAGAACTAGCGGGGGGACAGAGACCCAGTACTTC. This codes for CASRTSGGTETQYF.